Below are 13 T cell receptor beta chains sequenced from a single sample in a study of long-term antiretroviral therapy in people with HIV. Researchers report immunoSEQ v3.0 was run at survey level. TCRdb's table, derived via immunoSEQ multiplex PCR, lists solely in-frame clones and lacks some. Of roughly 15,000 clones listed, roughly 88% were seen once; the top ten hold less than 8.5%. The sequenced sample was unsorted PBMCs, obtained 0.4 years after starting antiretroviral therapy. The receptors come from a man aged 25 to 40 with HIV.

V is TRBV6-6 and J is TRBJ1-3; D might be TRBD1 (6 bases). Germline CDR1 MNHNY, CDR2 SVGAGI (reference sequence). V was trimmed by 6 bases and J by 5 bases, leaving 14 bases between them. The CDR3 is 14 residues long. The CDR3 here is CASRTSQGRNTIYF. The CDR3 DNA reads TGTGCCAGCAGAACCTCCCAGGGGCGAAACACCATATATTTT.

This clone occurred a few times. The chain recombines TRBV2 with TRBJ1-1; D is perhaps TRBD1 (6 bases). Trimming removed 2 bases at V and 1 base at J, with 14 bases between. This CDR3 spans 16 amino acids. The V gene's germline CDR1 is SNHLY and CDR2 FYNNEI. The CDR3 bases are TGTGCCAGCAGTGAATTAGGGACACTTGAGAACACTGAAGCTTTCTTT. Protein product: CASSELGTLENTEAFF. Together with reference TRBV2 and TRBJ1-1, the CDR3 gives the full variable domain: EPEVTQTPSHQVTQMGQEVILRCVPISNHLYFYWYRQILGQKVEFLVSFYNNEISEKSEIFDDQFSVERPDGSNFTLKIRSTKLEDSAMYFCASSELGTLENTEAFFGQGTRLTVV.

J is TRBJ2-7 and V is TRBV7-9; 8 bases map to TRBD2. From germline, CDR1 is SEHNR and CDR2 FQNEAQ (reference sequence). The V and J ends lost 6 bases and 5 bases, in that order; junction bases with no gene match: 6. This CDR3 has 13 residues. The CDR3 DNA reads TGTGCCAGCAGTTACAGGACTAGCAACGAGCAGTACTTC. Its translation is CASSYRTSNEQYF.

J is TRBJ1-4 and V is TRBV7-9; D unclear. CDR3 length: 12 amino acids. Deletions cut 5 bases from V and 5 bases from J, with 6 bases between. CDR1 and CDR2 from the germline V gene are SEHNR and FQNEAQ (reference sequence). The CDR3 region is CASSLENEKLFF. The CDR3 DNA is TGTGCCAGCAGCCTCGAGAATGAAAAACTGTTTTTT. The whole variable domain, filled in from reference TRBV7-9 and TRBJ1-4, reads DTGVSQNPRHKITKRGQNVTFRCDPISEHNRLYWYRQTLGQGPEFLTYFQNEAQLEKSRLLSDRFSAERPKGSFSTLEIQRTEQGDSAMYLCASSLENEKLFFGSGTQLSVL.

J is TRBJ1-2 and V is TRBV7-9; 9 nucleotides align to TRBD1. CDR1 SEHNR and CDR2 FQNEAQ come from the germline V gene (reference sequence). This CDR3 is 16 amino acids long. V lost 5 bases to trimming and J lost 3 bases; unmatched junction nucleotides: 10. CDR3 DNA: TGTGCCAGCAGCCCGTCGCGGGACAGGGCGGACTATGGCTACACCTTC. This sequence encodes CASSPSRDRADYGYTF.

The V and J genes are TRBV30 and TRBJ2-5, with D possibly being TRBD1 (6 bases). Trimming left V 1 base short and J 2 bases short, with 11 bases between. This CDR3 comprises 14 residues. Germline-derived CDR1 and CDR2 are GTSNPN and SVGIG (reference sequence). This chain's CDR3 is CAWSDDRRQETQYF. The CDR3 DNA reads TGTGCCTGGAGTGATGACAGGCGTCAAGAGACCCAGTACTTC.

This chain connects TRBV28 to TRBJ1-1, with D unclear. There are 15 residues in the CDR3. V was trimmed by 3 bases and J by 4 bases, leaving 15 bases between them. The germline CDR1 and CDR2 sequences are MDHEN and SYDVKM. The CDR3 spells CASSLRKLLGTEAFF. For the CDR3, the DNA is TGTGCCAGCAGTTTGAGGAAGTTGCTGGGCACTGAAGCTTTCTTT.

The chain couples TRBV19 to TRBJ1-5; 10 bases are a match to TRBD1. This CDR3 is built from 13 residues. Germline CDR1 and CDR2: LNHDA and SQIVND (reference sequence). V shed 8 bases, J shed 7 bases, and the junction held 5 bases outside the gene matches. The CDR3 nucleotides are TGTGCCAGTGCGGGACAGGGGTTACAGCCCCAGCATTTT. Translation: CASAGQGLQPQHF.

The chain uses TRBV5-1 and TRBJ2-7, with no clear D. The CDR3 spans 13 residues. Trimming removed 6 bases from V and 3 bases from J, with 13 bases in between. From germline, CDR1 is SGHRS and CDR2 YFSETQ. CDR3: CASKVETYYEQYF. CDR3 DNA: TGCGCCAGCAAAGTGGAGACATACTACGAGCAGTACTTC.

V gene TRBV4-2 combines with J gene TRBJ2-3; D remains ambiguous. With 0 bases removed from V and 6 bases from J, the gap between germline ends came to 7 bases. The CDR3 consists of 13 residues. The V gene's germline CDR1 is LGHNA and CDR2 YNFKEQ. CDR3 sequence: CASSQDHGDTQYF. The DNA for the CDR3 is TGTGCCAGCAGCCAAGACCATGGGGATACGCAGTATTTT.

This clone was observed a few times. The chain employs TRBV27 and TRBJ2-3; maybe TRBD2 (5 bases). Per germline, CDR1 MNHEY and CDR2 SMNVEV (reference sequence). There are 14 residues in the CDR3. Trimming took off 5 bases at V and 4 bases at J, with 13 bases between the two ends. The CDR3 here is CASSGWEWADTQYF. CDR3 sequence (DNA): TGTGCCAGCAGTGGGTGGGAGTGGGCAGATACGCAGTATTTT.

The V gene is TRBV6-7, the J gene TRBJ1-3, with TRBD1 identical over 7 bases. TRBV6-7 is an open reading frame whose function is uncertain. This CDR3 is built from 17 residues. Unmatched junction bases numbered 11, after V lost 6 bases and J lost 0 bases. The CDR3 region has the DNA TGTGCCAGCAGCTCCCTCAGGGGGTCACACTCTGGAAACACCATATATTTT. It specifies CASSSLRGSHSGNTIYF.

CDR3: CASSIGERSPYNEQFF. As DNA, the CDR3 is TGTGCCAGTAGTATAGGGGAGCGGAGCCCCTACAATGAGCAGTTCTTC. The V and J genes are TRBV19 and TRBJ2-1; a possible D gene is TRBD2 (5 bases). V shed 1 base and J shed 2 bases, with 12 bases lying between them. The CDR3 runs to 16 residues. Germline V gene data show CDR1 as LNHDA and CDR2 as SQIVND (reference sequence).